The T cell receptor beta chain under discussion was sequenced for a study of regulatory T cells in long-lasting Graves disease. Study results and caveats: Favoring TRBV28, TRBJ1-2 and TRBJ2-5 was a feature seen in persistent disease.

This clonotype was seen ten or more times. Its antigen is as yet unknown. Noted time point: newly diagnosed GD, antithyroid drugs for less than 3 months. The TCR library was prepared using RNA isolated from PBMCs. Building the TCR beta libraries relied on iRepertoire HTBI primers, and CDR3 regions underwent Arm-PCR. A single record per CDR3 protein comes from TCRdb applying MiXCR to the multiplex PCR reads. The data contain 550,000 or so distinct CDR3 sequences, 9.5% to 15% of them seen just once; the ten biggest clones take up almost 9%. CDR3 length: 16 amino acids. Losses at the gene ends were 2 bases for V and 2 bases for J; bases not matched to a gene: 6. Germline V gene data show CDR1 as LNHDA and CDR2 as SQIVND (reference sequence). In addition, the sample was reused for a study of T cells in Graves' hyperthyroidism and ophthalmopathy. As that study records: The primer set for the first-round RT-PCR of the TCR CDR3 was HTBI.

The TCR was taken from a woman between 25 and 40 years old with Graves disease. The specimen comprised peripheral blood mononuclear cells (PBMCs), sampled at new diagnosis, from a patient treated with antithyroid drugs. V and J are TRBV19 and TRBJ1-2; TRBD1 agrees at 9 bases. The CDR3 sequence is CASSITGGARNYGYTF. CDR3 DNA sequence: TGTGCCAGTAGTATAACAGGGGGCGCGAGGAACTATGGCTACACCTTC.